One sample yielded the 3 T cell receptor beta chains listed below, sequenced in a study of blood T cell repertoires in COVID-19. Clones were read by immunoSEQ multiplex PCR, and TCRdb kept only the in-frame ones, dropping some. The repertoire holds over 85,000 clones, with 88% as singletons. Sample: peripheral blood. These receptors all come from a woman of 80 years or more with active COVID-19.

The V gene is TRBV7-2, the J gene TRBJ1-4, with 8 positions matching TRBD1. With 1 base clipped from V and 8 bases from J, the junction kept 3 bases outside the gene matches. This CDR3 region has 14 residues. Germline CDR1 is SGHTA and CDR2 is FQGNSA. This CDR3 is CASSLGGQDEKLFF. CDR3 nucleotides: TGTGCCAGCAGCTTAGGGGGACAGGACGAAAAACTGTTTTTT. The full variable domain, completed using reference TRBV7-2 and TRBJ1-4, is GAGVSQSPSNKVTEKGKDVELRCDPISGHTALYWYRQSLGQGLEFLIYFQGNSAPDKSGLPSDRFSAERTGGSVSTLTIQRTQQEDSAVYLCASSLGGQDEKLFFGSGTQLSVL.

The V and J genes are TRBV5-5 and TRBJ2-1; TRBD2 might be the D (5 bases). Germline-derived CDR1 and CDR2 are SGHKS and YYEKEE (reference sequence). This CDR3 comprises 15 residues. Trimming left V 0 bases short and J 6 bases short, with 13 bases between. In DNA form, the CDR3 reads TGTGCCAGCAGCTTGGATTGGACTTCCCCCAATGAGCAGTTCTTC. This codes for CASSLDWTSPNEQFF.

The rearrangement uses TRBV7-2 and TRBJ1-6, with D perhaps matching TRBD1 (6 bases). With 5 bases removed from V and 7 bases from J, the gap between germline ends came to 18 bases. The CDR3 sequence is 16 residues long. CDR1 SGHTA and CDR2 FQGNSA come from the germline V gene. In DNA, the CDR3 is TGTGCCAGCAGCCCCCGTCGGCAGGGGAAAAATTCACCCCTCCACTTT. Amino acid sequence: CASSPRRQGKNSPLHF.